A single sample is the source of the 2 T cell receptor beta chains below, sequenced in a study of CD8+CD57+ T cells in acquired aplastic anemia. Genomic DNA served as template for TCR beta VDJ and CDR3 profiling. TCRdb reprocessed the reads with MiXCR, giving one entry per CDR3 protein. The sample includes 200,000 or so distinct CDR3 sequences, about 64% of them seen just once. The source material was sorted CD4+, CD8+, or CD8+CD57+ T cells (not recorded which) from PBMCs. These receptors all stem from a human donor with severe aplastic anemia or a healthy control (not recorded which).

With respect to this clonotype: Given a much more abundant clone one base away, this may be a read error. The J gene is TRBJ2-5, the V gene TRBV6-1; 10 bases are shared with TRBD2. V trimming: 2 bases; J trimming: 1 base; junction bases outside the gene matches: 1. The CDR3 extends over 15 amino acids. Germline V gives CDR1 MNHNS, CDR2 SASEGT. The CDR3 spells CASSELAGVQETQYF. The CDR3, as DNA: TGTGCCAGCAGTGAACTAGCGGGGGTCCAAGAGACCCAGTACTTC.

A few counts support this clonotype. The chain couples TRBV9 to TRBJ1-3; TRBD1 agrees at 8 bases. CDR3 size: 14 residues. V lost 5 bases to trimming and J lost 0 bases; unmatched junction nucleotides: 1. Germline CDR1 SGDLS, CDR2 YYNGEE. The CDR3 sequence is CASSGTGSGNTIYF. CDR3 bases: TGTGCCAGCAGTGGGACAGGCTCTGGAAACACCATATATTTT.